A single sample gave rise to the 16 T cell receptor beta chains below, sequenced in a study of memory CD4+ T cells and cytomegalovirus serostatus. The sort gate was single viable CD3+CD4+CD8-CD45RO+ cells for memory CD4+ T cells. TCRdb's copy holds only in-frame clones and misses some; the assay was immunoSEQ multiplex PCR. Of about 50,000 clones listed, under 80% are singletons. Sequencing used memory CD4+ T cells from blood. Source of these receptors: an adult in good health and CMV-seronegative.

CDR3 sequence reads: CASSGLAGEVGELFF. DNA for the CDR3: TGTGCCAGCAGCGGTCTAGCGGGAGAAGTCGGGGAGCTGTTTTTT. V and J are TRBV5-4 and TRBJ2-2; 10 bases line up with TRBD2. In germline, CDR1 is SGHNT, CDR2 YYREEE (reference sequence). V lost 4 bases to trimming and J lost 7 bases; unmatched junction nucleotides: 7. This CDR3 spans 15 amino acids.

The rearrangement joins TRBV5-8 to TRBJ2-3, with D possibly matching TRBD1 (5 bases). The CDR3 has 12 amino acids. V lost 4 bases, J lost 6 bases, and 9 bases lay in between. Per germline, CDR1 SGHTS and CDR2 YDEGEE. This chain's CDR3 is CASSRKGDTQYF. CDR3 DNA: TGTGCCAGCAGCCGAAAGGGGGATACGCAGTATTTT. The full variable domain, its missing parts supplied by reference TRBV5-8 and TRBJ2-3, is EAGVTQSPTHLIKTRGQQATLRCSPISGHTSVYWYQQALGLGLQFLLWYDEGEERNRGNFPPRFSGRQFPNYSSELNVNALELEDSALYLCASSRKGDTQYFGPGTRLTVL.

This chain uses TRBV4-1 with TRBJ2-3; 7 bases align to TRBD1. Unmatched junction bases numbered 10, after V lost 5 bases and J lost 2 bases. The germline V gene has CDR1 MGHRA and CDR2 YSYEKL. CDR3 size: 16 residues. CDR3 region: CASSETTGQITDTQYF. In DNA, the CDR3 is TGCGCCAGCAGCGAGACCACGGGACAGATCACAGATACGCAGTATTTT.

This clone was seen only once. The chain has TRBV2 and TRBJ2-7, with no clear D. The CDR3 covers 15 residues. Germline V CDR1 and CDR2: SNHLY, FYNNEI. V lost 7 bases, J lost 0 bases, and 16 bases lay in between. The CDR3 DNA is TGTGCCAGCAAGGCAGGAACCCTGGCCTCCTACGAGCAGTACTTC. Translation: CASKAGTLASYEQYF.

This chain uses TRBV6-5 with TRBJ2-2; 9 positions match TRBD1. This CDR3 region has 15 residues. The V and J ends lost 8 bases and 3 bases, in that order; junction bases with no gene match: 7. In germline, CDR1 is MNHEY, CDR2 SVGAGI. The CDR3 bases are TGTGCCAGCGGACCGGACAGGGGTTACACCGGGGAGCTGTTTTTT. It yields the protein CASGPDRGYTGELFF.

The chain is built from TRBV30 and TRBJ2-1; D ambiguous. CDR1 is GTSNPN and CDR2 is SVGIG in the germline V gene (reference sequence). The CDR3 has 13 residues. V dropped 0 bases and J dropped 4 bases, with 7 bases sitting between them. The CDR3 region is CAWSVGQYNEQFF. The CDR3 region has the DNA TGTGCCTGGAGTGTAGGGCAGTACAATGAGCAGTTCTTC.

The V gene is TRBV9, the J gene TRBJ2-7, with 13 nucleotides matching TRBD2. The CDR3 is made up of 16 amino acids. CDR1 is SGDLS, CDR2 YYNGEE, per germline. V lost 2 bases and J lost 2; bases outside the gene matches: 4. Here the CDR3 DNA reads TGTGCCAGCAGCGTCGGACTAGCGGGAGATACCTACGAGCAGTACTTC. As protein: CASSVGLAGDTYEQYF.

This clone was found a few times. The chain uses TRBV18 and TRBJ1-4, with TRBD1 as a possible D gene (5 bases). Trimming shortened V by 8 bases and J by 3 bases, and 13 bases separated the two germline ends. The CDR3 totals 14 residues. Germline V gene data show CDR1 as KGHSH and CDR2 as LQKENI. The CDR3 spells CASSRGVANEKLFF. The CDR3 DNA reads as TGTGCCAGCAGCCGAGGGGTGGCTAATGAAAAACTGTTTTTT. The whole variable domain, remainder taken from reference TRBV18 and TRBJ1-4, is NAGVMQNPRHLVRRRGQEARLRCSPMKGHSHVYWYRQLPEEGLKFMVYLQKENIIDESGMPKERFSAEFPKEGPSILRIQQVVRGDSAAYFCASSRGVANEKLFFGSGTQLSVL.

The rearrangement links TRBV19 to TRBJ2-1; 8 nucleotides agree with TRBD2. Germline V gene lookup returns CDR1 LNHDA and CDR2 SQIVND (reference sequence). The CDR3 spans 14 residues. With 6 bases clipped from V and 2 bases from J, the junction kept 3 bases outside the gene matches. CDR3 DNA: TGTGCCAGTAGGTTAGCGGGGCCCTACAATGAGCAGTTCTTC. This sequence encodes CASRLAGPYNEQFF.

The V call is TRBV6-6, the J call TRBJ1-5; 9 bases are shared with TRBD1. V gave up 4 bases and J gave up 6 bases; unmatched junction bases: 10. The CDR3 contains 16 residues. Germline values: CDR1 MNHNY, CDR2 SVGAGI (reference sequence). The CDR3 loop reads CASSFTGTGYIQPQHF. Written as DNA, the CDR3 is TGTGCCAGCAGTTTCACGGGGACAGGGTATATTCAGCCCCAGCATTTT.

The chain links TRBV9 to TRBJ2-1; 7 bases are shared with TRBD1. The CDR3 length is 14 residues. V gave up 4 bases and J gave up 4 bases; unmatched junction bases: 5. Germline values: CDR1 SGDLS, CDR2 YYNGEE. The CDR3 protein is CASSPGTVYNEQFF. CDR3 DNA sequence: TGTGCCAGCAGCCCCGGGACAGTTTACAATGAGCAGTTCTTC.

The genes are TRBV21-1 and TRBJ1-2. TRBV21-1 is a documented pseudogene. The CDR3 runs to 17 residues. Written as DNA, the CDR3 is TGTGCCAGCAGCTCACCCGGGACGGCAGATACTAACTATGGCTACACCTTC. It codes for CASSSPGTADTNYGYTF.

This chain uses TRBV18 with TRBJ2-7; TRBD1 aligns across 7 bases. Trimming cost V 3 bases and J 5 bases; bases outside gene matches: 7. The CDR3 is made up of 14 amino acids. Germline assignment: CDR1 KGHSH and CDR2 LQKENI. As DNA, the CDR3 is TGTGCCAGCTCACCTTCGACAGGGAGCAACGAGCAGTACTTC. Translation gives CASSPSTGSNEQYF.

The chain employs TRBV10-3 and TRBJ1-2; D remains unclear. Germline loops: CDR1 ENHRY, CDR2 SYGVKD. The CDR3 totals 13 residues. V shed 5 bases and J shed 2 bases, with 9 bases lying between them. The CDR3 coding sequence is TGTGCCATCAGTATTGAAGAGAACTATGGCTACACCTTC. Protein sequence: CAISIEENYGYTF.

The rearrangement joins TRBV11-2 to TRBJ2-1; 11 nucleotides match TRBD2. The CDR3 has 15 amino acids. Trimming removed 4 bases from V and 10 bases from J; junction bases left unmatched: 9. Per germline, CDR1 SGHAT and CDR2 FQNNGV. The chain's CDR3 is CASSSLGTSGKEQFF. The DNA for the CDR3 is TGTGCCAGCAGCTCCTTAGGGACTAGCGGCAAAGAGCAGTTCTTC.

This clone was seen a few times. The genes are TRBV6-1 and TRBJ1-5; 9 bases match TRBD1. Germline loops: CDR1 MNHNS, CDR2 SASEGT. CDR3 length: 15 amino acids. Trimming took 8 bases from V and 0 from J; bases not matched to a gene: 5. The CDR3 loop reads CASGTGTNSNQPQHF. The CDR3 bases are TGTGCCAGCGGGACAGGGACGAATAGCAATCAGCCCCAGCATTTT.